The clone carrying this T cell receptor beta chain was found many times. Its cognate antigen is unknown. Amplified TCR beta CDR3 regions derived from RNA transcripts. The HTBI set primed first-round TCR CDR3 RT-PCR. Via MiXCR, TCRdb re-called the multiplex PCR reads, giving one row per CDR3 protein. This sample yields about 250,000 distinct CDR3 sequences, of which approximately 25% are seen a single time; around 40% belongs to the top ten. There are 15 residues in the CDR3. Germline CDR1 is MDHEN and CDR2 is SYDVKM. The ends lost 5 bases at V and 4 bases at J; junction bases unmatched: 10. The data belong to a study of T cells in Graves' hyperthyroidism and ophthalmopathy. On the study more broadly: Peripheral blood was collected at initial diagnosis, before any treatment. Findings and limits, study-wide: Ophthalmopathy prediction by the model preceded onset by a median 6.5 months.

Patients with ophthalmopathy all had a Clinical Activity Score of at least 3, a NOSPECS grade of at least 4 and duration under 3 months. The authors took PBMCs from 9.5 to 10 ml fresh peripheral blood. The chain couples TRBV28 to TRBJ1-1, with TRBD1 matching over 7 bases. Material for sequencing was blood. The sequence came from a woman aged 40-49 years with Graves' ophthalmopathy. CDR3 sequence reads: CASSETGEVGTEAFF. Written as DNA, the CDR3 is TGTGCCAGCAGTGAAACAGGGGAGGTGGGCACTGAAGCTTTCTTT.